The clone carrying this T cell receptor (beta chain) showed up many times. Its antigen is still unknown. From RNA transcripts, TCR beta CDR3 regions were amplified. HTBI primers were used for first-round RT-PCR of the TCR CDR3. TCRdb re-derived calls from the multiplex PCR reads in MiXCR, one entry per CDR3 protein. The sample yields some 560,000 distinct CDR3 sequences, around 15% seen once. The data derive from a study of T cells in Graves' hyperthyroidism and ophthalmopathy. Study observations and caveats: Most thyroid clonotypes expanded above 0.001 were also detected in blood.

The V gene's germline CDR1 is MDHEN and CDR2 SYDVKM. Germline trimming cut 6 bases from V and 1 base from J; bases unmatched to any gene: 12. The length of the CDR3 is 16 residues. This rearrangement joins TRBV28 to TRBJ2-7; 7 nucleotides agree with TRBD1. This sequence originates from a woman aged 40 to 50 with Graves' hyperthyroidism. Input material: blood. This CDR3 reads CASSQRLTGWSYEQYF. In nucleotides, the CDR3 is TGTGCCAGCAGCCAGAGGTTGACAGGGTGGTCCTACGAGCAGTACTTC.